One and the same sample provided the 26 T cell receptor beta chains below, sequenced in a study of shared clonotypes between healthy human individuals. Sequenced by immunoSEQ multiplex PCR; TCRdb stores in-frame clones only, minus some. The sample has 1 million to 1.2 million clones, roughly 80% seen once. The material sequenced was memory CD4+ T cells from PBMCs. Subset defined: CD45RA-negative fraction. The receptors were gathered from a man aged 18 to 30 in good health. Some clones in this sample may be carry-over from other donors' samples.

The chain couples TRBV15 to TRBJ2-3; D remains unclear. The V and J ends lost 2 bases and 0 bases respectively, with 6 bases between them. Germline V CDR1 and CDR2: LNHNV, YYDKDF (reference sequence). The CDR3 contains 14 residues. This CDR3 reads CATSRKGSTDTQYF. The DNA of the CDR3 is TGTGCCACCAGCAGAAAAGGGAGCACAGATACGCAGTATTTT.

At least ten counts were recorded for this clone. The V call is TRBV5-1, the J call TRBJ1-4; the match to TRBD1 covers 7 bases. V was pared by 3 bases and J by 7 bases, with 15 bases of the junction left unmatched. Germline CDR1 SGHRS, CDR2 YFSETQ. The CDR3 consists of 17 residues. The DNA for the CDR3 is TGCGCCAGCAGCTCCAGAATCAATACAGGGGCGGGTGAAAAACTGTTTTTT. This translates into CASSSRINTGAGEKLFF.

The gene calls are TRBV4-2 and TRBJ2-3; D not resolved. Germline lookup yields CDR1 LGHNA and CDR2 YNFKEQ. This CDR3 has 15 amino acids. The ends were cut back, 0 bases at V and 4 bases at J, with 11 bases in the middle. CDR3 DNA sequence: TGTGCCAGCAGCCAAGATACGGGTCGGTCAGATACGCAGTATTTT. Its translation: CASSQDTGRSDTQYF.

This chain joins TRBV5-6 and TRBJ2-7; 12 bases are shared with TRBD2. J was trimmed by 3 bases and V by 3 bases; bases with no gene match: 4. The CDR3 loop spans 15 amino acids. CDR1 is SGHDT, CDR2 YYEEEE, per germline. The CDR3 nucleotides read TGTGCCAGCAGCTCCGGACTAGCGGGACACTACGAGCAGTACTTC. Its protein product is CASSSGLAGHYEQYF.

A remark on this clone: The sample carries other DNA sequences with the same CDR3. V and J are TRBV5-1 and TRBJ2-1; D possibly corresponds to TRBD2 (6 bases). Germline V gene sequence: CDR1 SGHRS, CDR2 YFSETQ. V shed 3 bases and J shed 3 bases, with 7 bases lying between them. The CDR3 runs to 13 residues. The CDR3 region has the DNA TGCGCCAGCAGCTCCGGGAGCTACAATGAGCAGTTCTTC. This sequence encodes CASSSGSYNEQFF.

V usage is TRBV6-1 and J usage is TRBJ1-4; 9 positions agree with TRBD1. Germline V gene lookup returns CDR1 MNHNS and CDR2 SASEGT. Trimming cost V 4 bases and J 7 bases; bases outside gene matches: 4. CDR3 length: 14 amino acids. CDR3 sequence reads: CASSGQGGTEKLFF. The CDR3, as DNA: TGTGCCAGCAGTGGACAGGGGGGGACTGAAAAACTGTTTTTT.

About this clone: Other nucleotide sequences from this sample produce the same CDR3. This chain uses TRBV5-1 with TRBJ2-2; D perhaps matches TRBD2 (5 bases). The germline V and J ends were trimmed by 4 bases and 2 bases, with 9 bases remaining between them. Germline CDR1 is SGHRS and CDR2 is YFSETQ. The CDR3 sequence is 14 residues long. In DNA form, the CDR3 reads TGCGCCAGCAGCCCTGGACTCAACACCGGGGAGCTGTTTTTT. Translated, it gives CASSPGLNTGELFF.

The CDR3 DNA follows: TGTGCCACCAGAAAAACCGGGACTAGCCTAGAGACCCAGTACTTC. Translating it yields CATRKTGTSLETQYF. The J gene is TRBJ2-5, the V gene TRBV15, with 9 bases lining up with TRBD2. The CDR3 totals 15 residues. Trimming took 6 bases from V and 4 from J; bases not matched to a gene: 9. The germline gives CDR1 LNHNV, CDR2 YYDKDF (reference sequence).

J is TRBJ2-5 and V is TRBV28; 7 bases map to TRBD2. The CDR3 has 16 residues. The junction had 13 bases not matched to a gene; V was cut back by 7 bases and J by 2 bases. Looked up from germline, CDR1 is MDHEN and CDR2 is SYDVKM. This CDR3 reads CASNSAASGTQETQYF. In DNA form, the CDR3 reads TGTGCCAGCAACTCGGCGGCTAGCGGTACACAAGAGACCCAGTACTTC. Together with reference TRBV28 and TRBJ2-5, the CDR3 gives the full variable domain: DVKVTQSSRYLVKRTGEKVFLECVQDMDHENMFWYRQDPGLGLRLIYFSYDVKMKEKGDIPEGYSVSREKKERFSLILESASTNQTSMYLCASNSAASGTQETQYFGPGTRLLVL.

This chain joins TRBV7-7 and TRBJ2-7; D is ambiguous. V lost 6 bases to trimming and J lost 4 bases, with 13 bases between them. The CDR3 extends over 13 amino acids. In germline, CDR1 is SSHAT, CDR2 FNYEAQ (reference sequence). Here the CDR3 reads CASSYRRSYEQYF. Written as DNA, the CDR3 is TGTGCCAGCAGTTACCGAAGATCTTACGAGCAGTACTTC.

The genes are TRBV6-1 and TRBJ2-7; tentatively, D is TRBD1 or TRBD2 (6 bases each). The CDR3 spans 14 residues. Germline V gene data show CDR1 as MNHNS and CDR2 as SASEGT. V was pared by 1 base and J by 0 bases, with 7 bases between. In DNA, the CDR3 is TGTGCCAGCAGTGAAGGGGGGGCCTCCTACGAGCAGTACTTC. As protein: CASSEGGASYEQYF.

The chain couples TRBV5-1 to TRBJ1-2; tentative D call: TRBD1 (5 bases). There are 15 residues in the CDR3. V lost 1 base, J lost 3 bases, and 13 bases lay in between. Germline-derived CDR1 and CDR2 are SGHRS and YFSETQ. DNA of the CDR3: TGCGCCAGCAGCTTGACGGTCGGGACTGACTATGGCTACACCTTC. This gives the protein CASSLTVGTDYGYTF.

This clone was observed a single time. The chain joins TRBV2 to TRBJ2-6; TRBD1 might be the D (6 bases). The germline V and J ends were trimmed by 4 bases and 0 bases, with 7 bases remaining between them. Germline V gene data show CDR1 as SNHLY and CDR2 as FYNNEI. The CDR3 runs 15 residues. CDR3 DNA: TGTGCCAGCAGTGGGACAGCCTCTGGGGCCAACGTCCTGACTTTC. Translation: CASSGTASGANVLTF.

The genes are TRBV5-1 and TRBJ2-7; possibly TRBD1 or TRBD2 for D (5 bases each). CDR3 length: 17 residues. Germline CDR1 SGHRS, CDR2 YFSETQ. The V and J ends lost 4 bases and 0 bases respectively, with 20 bases between them. CDR3 DNA sequence: TGCGCCAGCAGCCCTATCCCCACGGGACCTACCTCCTACGAGCAGTACTTC. This codes for CASSPIPTGPTSYEQYF.

J is TRBJ2-3 and V is TRBV6-6; 7 bases map to TRBD2. The V segment lost 2 bases and the J segment 4 bases; nucleotides outside the gene matches: 3. This CDR3 comprises 14 residues. Germline assignment: CDR1 MNHNY and CDR2 SVGAGI (reference sequence). In nucleotides, the CDR3 is TGTGCCAGCAGTTACCAGCGGGAATCAGATACGCAGTATTTT. Translation: CASSYQRESDTQYF.

This sequence joins TRBV10-3 and TRBJ1-6, with 7 bases that match TRBD1. CDR1 and CDR2 (germline): ENHRY, SYGVKD. Trimming removed 6 bases from V and 10 bases from J; junction bases left unmatched: 12. The CDR3 totals 15 residues. This CDR3 reads CAISAATGWGSPLHF. CDR3 DNA sequence: TGTGCCATCAGCGCCGCGACAGGGTGGGGGTCACCCCTCCACTTT.

This clone was counted ten times or more. V is TRBV5-1 and J is TRBJ1-2; D is unresolved. V lost 0 bases and J 8 bases, leaving 14 bases between the germline ends. Germline CDR1 and CDR2: SGHRS and YFSETQ. CDR3 length equals 14 residues. CDR3: CASSLDTSRGGYTF. The CDR3 region has the DNA TGCGCCAGCAGCTTGGATACTTCTCGGGGAGGCTACACCTTC.

The chain links TRBV28 to TRBJ1-1; D is ambiguous. With 5 bases removed from V and 3 bases from J, the gap between germline ends came to 16 bases. This CDR3 has 15 amino acids. CDR1 MDHEN and CDR2 SYDVKM come from the germline V gene. CDR3 in amino acids: CASSPMEGYDTEAFF. The CDR3, as DNA: TGTGCCAGCAGTCCGATGGAGGGTTACGACACTGAAGCTTTCTTT.

This clone occurred a few times. The chain uses TRBV5-1 and TRBJ1-1; 9 bases fit TRBD1. The germline CDR1 and CDR2 sequences are SGHRS and YFSETQ. The CDR3 sequence is 13 residues long. Losses at the gene ends were 1 base for V and 10 bases for J; bases not matched to a gene: 5. In DNA form, the CDR3 reads TGCGCCAGCAGCTTGAGACAGGGGGTTGGAGCTTTCTTT. Translated, it gives CASSLRQGVGAFF.

About this clone itself: The same CDR3 can be traced to other DNA sequences in this sample. The gene calls are TRBV7-2 and TRBJ2-5; D unclear. The ends were cut back, 1 base at V and 5 bases at J, with 8 bases in the middle. Per germline, CDR1 SGHTA and CDR2 FQGNSA. The CDR3 contains 13 residues. CDR3 region: CASSLGPRETQYF. The CDR3 DNA reads TGTGCCAGCAGCTTAGGGCCCCGGGAGACCCAGTACTTC.

The rearrangement joins TRBV19 to TRBJ1-2, with 7 nucleotides matching TRBD1. There are 18 residues in the CDR3. Looked up from germline, CDR1 is LNHDA and CDR2 is SQIVND (reference sequence). V dropped 1 base and J dropped 1; count of bases not matched to a gene: 12. This CDR3 reads CASSIAHPGQELNYGYTF. CDR3 sequence (DNA): TGTGCCAGTAGTATAGCCCACCCCGGACAGGAGCTTAACTATGGCTACACCTTC.

This chain uses TRBV2 with TRBJ2-1, with no clear D. The length of the CDR3 is 14 residues. Germline V gives CDR1 SNHLY, CDR2 FYNNEI. Trimming took 2 bases from V and 4 from J, leaving 9 bases between them. For the CDR3, the DNA is TGTGCCAGCAGTGAAATCGTTCAGTACAATGAGCAGTTCTTC. The encoded protein is CASSEIVQYNEQFF.

In its sample, this clone was seen a few times. The J gene is TRBJ2-7, the V gene TRBV2; D gene uncertain. Trimming shortened V by 7 bases and J by 3 bases, and 7 bases separated the two germline ends. This CDR3 spans 11 amino acids. Germline values: CDR1 SNHLY, CDR2 FYNNEI. The CDR3 DNA is TGTGCCAGCACCCCAGTCTACGAGCAGTACTTC. As protein: CASTPVYEQYF.

In nucleotides, the CDR3 is TGTGCCAGCAGCCCCAGAAGGACTCCCTCCGGGGAGCTGTTTTTT. This codes for CASSPRRTPSGELFF. This chain uses TRBV7-2 with TRBJ2-2; D may be TRBD2 (5 bases). CDR1 SGHTA and CDR2 FQGNSA come from the germline V gene. The CDR3 has 15 amino acids. V lost 5 bases and J 6 bases, leaving 16 bases between the germline ends.

This clone has only a few counts. This chain joins TRBV10-3 and TRBJ1-1; D is unclear. This CDR3 contains 17 residues. Germline CDR1 reads ENHRY; CDR2 reads SYGVKD. The V end was cut by 3 bases, the J end by 5 bases, with 22 bases between. The DNA of the CDR3 is TGTGCCATCAGTGACCCCGGGGTCAACCCTTTAGGGACTGAAGCTTTCTTT. Encoded protein: CAISDPGVNPLGTEAFF.

The chain combines TRBV7-9 with TRBJ2-7; D gene ambiguous. This CDR3 contains 12 residues. V gave up 4 bases and J gave up 3 bases, with 7 bases separating them. Germline assignment: CDR1 SEHNR and CDR2 FQNEAQ (reference sequence). DNA for the CDR3: TGTGCCAGCAGCTCGGATGTCTACGAGCAGTACTTC. Translation: CASSSDVYEQYF.